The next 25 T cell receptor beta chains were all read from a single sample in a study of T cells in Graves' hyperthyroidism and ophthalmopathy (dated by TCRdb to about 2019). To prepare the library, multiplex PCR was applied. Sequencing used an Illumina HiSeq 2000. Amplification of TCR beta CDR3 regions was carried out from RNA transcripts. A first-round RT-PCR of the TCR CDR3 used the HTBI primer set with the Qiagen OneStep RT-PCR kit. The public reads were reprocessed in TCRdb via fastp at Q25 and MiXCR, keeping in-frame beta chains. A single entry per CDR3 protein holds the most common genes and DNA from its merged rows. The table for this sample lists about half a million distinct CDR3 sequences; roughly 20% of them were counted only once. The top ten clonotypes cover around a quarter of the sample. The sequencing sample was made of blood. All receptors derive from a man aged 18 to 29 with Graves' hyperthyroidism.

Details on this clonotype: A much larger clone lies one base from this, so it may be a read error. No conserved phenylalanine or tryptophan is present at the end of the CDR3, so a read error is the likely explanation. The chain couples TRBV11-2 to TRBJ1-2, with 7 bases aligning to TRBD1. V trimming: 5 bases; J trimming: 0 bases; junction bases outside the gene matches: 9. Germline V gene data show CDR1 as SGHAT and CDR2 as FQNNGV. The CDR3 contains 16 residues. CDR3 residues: CASSPGQAMTNYGYTV. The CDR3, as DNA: TGTGCCAGCAGCCCTGGACAGGCAATGACTAACTATGGCTACACCGTC.

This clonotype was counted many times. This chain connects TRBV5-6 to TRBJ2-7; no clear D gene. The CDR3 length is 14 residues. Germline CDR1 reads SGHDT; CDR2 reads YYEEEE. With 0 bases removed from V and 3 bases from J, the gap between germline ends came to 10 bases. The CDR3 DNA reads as TGTGCCAGCAGCTTGGCCGGGCAGCGCTACGAGCAGTACTTC. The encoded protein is CASSLAGQRYEQYF.

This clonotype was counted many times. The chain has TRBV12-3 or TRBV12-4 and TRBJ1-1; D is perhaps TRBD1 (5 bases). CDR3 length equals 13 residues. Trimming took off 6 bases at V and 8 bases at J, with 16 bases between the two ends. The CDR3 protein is CASSNPGTDEAFF. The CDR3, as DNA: TGTGCCAGCAGCAACCCCGGGACCGACGAAGCTTTCTTT.

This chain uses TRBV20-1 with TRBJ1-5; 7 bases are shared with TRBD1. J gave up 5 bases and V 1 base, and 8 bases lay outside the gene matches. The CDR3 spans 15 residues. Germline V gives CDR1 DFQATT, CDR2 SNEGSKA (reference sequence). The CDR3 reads CSARGGTVKHQPQHF. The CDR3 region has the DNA TGCAGTGCTAGAGGGGGGACAGTGAAGCATCAGCCCCAGCATTTT.

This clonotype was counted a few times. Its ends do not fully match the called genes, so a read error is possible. CDR3 amino acids: CASSDRQAGHIKYF. For the CDR3, the DNA is TGCGCCAGCAGCGACCGACAGGCGGGTCACATTAAGTACTTC. The V and J genes are TRBV5-1 and TRBJ2-4; tentative D call: TRBD1 (6 bases). Germline lookup yields CDR1 SGHRS and CDR2 YFSETQ. The CDR3 is 14 amino acids.

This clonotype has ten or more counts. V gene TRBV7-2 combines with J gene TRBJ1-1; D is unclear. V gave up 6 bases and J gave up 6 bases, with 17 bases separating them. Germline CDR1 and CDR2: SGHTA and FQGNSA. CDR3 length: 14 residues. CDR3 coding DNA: TGTGCCAGCAGTTCTGAACCAAATTCGGCTGAAGCTTTCTTT. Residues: CASSSEPNSAEAFF.

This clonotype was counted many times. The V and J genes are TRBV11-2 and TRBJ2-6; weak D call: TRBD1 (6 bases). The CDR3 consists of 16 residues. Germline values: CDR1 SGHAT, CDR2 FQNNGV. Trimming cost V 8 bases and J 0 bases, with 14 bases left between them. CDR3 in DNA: TGTGCCAGCCGGCGAGGGGGTTTCTCTGGGGCCAACGTCCTGACTTTC. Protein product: CASRRGGFSGANVLTF.

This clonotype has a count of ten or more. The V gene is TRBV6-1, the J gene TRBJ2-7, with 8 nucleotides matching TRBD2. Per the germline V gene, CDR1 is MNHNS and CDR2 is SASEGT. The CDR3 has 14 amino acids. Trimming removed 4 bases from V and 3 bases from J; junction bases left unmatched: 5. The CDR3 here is CASSGWGTSYEQYF. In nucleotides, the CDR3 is TGTGCCAGCAGTGGTTGGGGGACTAGCTACGAGCAGTACTTC.

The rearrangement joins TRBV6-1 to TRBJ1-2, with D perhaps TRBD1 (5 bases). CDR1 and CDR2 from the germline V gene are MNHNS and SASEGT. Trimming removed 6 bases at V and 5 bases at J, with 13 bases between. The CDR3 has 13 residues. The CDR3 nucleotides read TGTGCCAGCAGGCCAGGGTTTTTGTATGGCTACACCTTC. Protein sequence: CASRPGFLYGYTF.

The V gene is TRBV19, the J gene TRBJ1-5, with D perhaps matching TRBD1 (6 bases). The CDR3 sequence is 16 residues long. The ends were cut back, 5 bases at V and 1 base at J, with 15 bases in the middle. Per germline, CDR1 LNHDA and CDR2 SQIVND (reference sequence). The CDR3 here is CASSLNRVRSNQPQHF. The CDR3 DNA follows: TGTGCCAGTAGTCTCAACAGGGTGCGGAGCAATCAGCCCCAGCATTTT.

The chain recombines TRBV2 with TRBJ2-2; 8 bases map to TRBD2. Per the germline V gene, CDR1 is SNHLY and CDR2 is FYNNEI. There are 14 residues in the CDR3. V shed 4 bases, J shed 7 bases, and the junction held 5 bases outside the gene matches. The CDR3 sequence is CASSARLANGELFF. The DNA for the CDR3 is TGTGCCAGCAGTGCTAGACTAGCGAACGGGGAGCTGTTTTTT.

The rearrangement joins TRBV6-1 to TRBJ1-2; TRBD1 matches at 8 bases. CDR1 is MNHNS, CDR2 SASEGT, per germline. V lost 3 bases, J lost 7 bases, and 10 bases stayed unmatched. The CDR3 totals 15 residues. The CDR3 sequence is CASSDEGTGKSGYTF. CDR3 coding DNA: TGTGCCAGCAGTGACGAAGGGACAGGCAAGAGTGGCTACACCTTC.

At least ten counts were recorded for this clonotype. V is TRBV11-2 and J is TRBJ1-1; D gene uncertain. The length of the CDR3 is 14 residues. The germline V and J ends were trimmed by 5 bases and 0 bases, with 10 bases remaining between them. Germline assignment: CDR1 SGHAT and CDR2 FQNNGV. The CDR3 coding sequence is TGTGCCAGCAGCCCCGAAAGTCTGAACACTGAAGCTTTCTTT. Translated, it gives CASSPESLNTEAFF.

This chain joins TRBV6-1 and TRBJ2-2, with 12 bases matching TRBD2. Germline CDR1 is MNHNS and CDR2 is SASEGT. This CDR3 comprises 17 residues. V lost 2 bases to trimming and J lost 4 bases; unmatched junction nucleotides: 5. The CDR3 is CASSEWGLAGLTGELFF. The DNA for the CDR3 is TGTGCCAGCAGTGAATGGGGACTAGCGGGCCTCACCGGGGAGCTGTTTTTT.

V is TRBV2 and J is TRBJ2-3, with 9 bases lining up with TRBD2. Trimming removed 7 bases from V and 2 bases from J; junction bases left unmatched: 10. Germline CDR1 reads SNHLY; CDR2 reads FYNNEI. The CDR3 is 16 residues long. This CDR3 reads CASMKTSGTLTDTQYF. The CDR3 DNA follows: TGTGCCAGCATGAAGACTAGCGGAACCCTCACAGATACGCAGTATTTT.

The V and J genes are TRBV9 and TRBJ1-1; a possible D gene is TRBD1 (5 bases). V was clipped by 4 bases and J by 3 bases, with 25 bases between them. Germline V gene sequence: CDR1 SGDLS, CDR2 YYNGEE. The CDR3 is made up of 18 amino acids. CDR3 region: CASSPGRRGGKRDTEAFF. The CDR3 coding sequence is TGTGCCAGCAGCCCTGGGAGAAGGGGAGGAAAAAGAGACACTGAAGCTTTCTTT. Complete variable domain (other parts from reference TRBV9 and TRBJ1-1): DSGVTQTPKHLITATGQRVTLRCSPRSGDLSVYWYQQSLDQGLQFLIQYYNGEERAKGNILERFSAQQFPDLHSELNLSSLELGDSALYFCASSPGRRGGKRDTEAFFGQGTRLTVV.

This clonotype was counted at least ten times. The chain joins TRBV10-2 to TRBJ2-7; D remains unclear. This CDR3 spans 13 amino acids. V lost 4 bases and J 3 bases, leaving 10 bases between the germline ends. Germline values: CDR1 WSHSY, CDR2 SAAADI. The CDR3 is CASSGPDDYEQYF. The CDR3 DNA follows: TGCGCCAGCAGTGGACCCGATGACTACGAGCAGTACTTC.

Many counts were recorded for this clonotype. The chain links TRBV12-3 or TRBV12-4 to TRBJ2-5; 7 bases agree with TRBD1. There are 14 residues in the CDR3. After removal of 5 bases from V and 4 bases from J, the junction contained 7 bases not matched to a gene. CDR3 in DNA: TGTGCCAGCAGTCCGACAGGGTTAGGAGAGACCCAGTACTTC. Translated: CASSPTGLGETQYF.

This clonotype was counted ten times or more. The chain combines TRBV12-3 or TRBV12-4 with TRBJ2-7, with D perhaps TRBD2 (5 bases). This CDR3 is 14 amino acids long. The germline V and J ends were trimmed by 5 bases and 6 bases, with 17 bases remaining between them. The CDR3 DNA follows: TGTGCCAGCAGTCCCGGGGAGTTTCAATCCGAGCAGTACTTC. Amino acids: CASSPGEFQSEQYF.

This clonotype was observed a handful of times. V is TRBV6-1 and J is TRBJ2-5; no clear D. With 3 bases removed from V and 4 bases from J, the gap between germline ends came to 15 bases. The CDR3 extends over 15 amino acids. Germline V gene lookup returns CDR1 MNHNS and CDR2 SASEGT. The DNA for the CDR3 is TGTGCCAGCAGTGAGGTTGATGAGGCGGCAGAGACCCAGTACTTC. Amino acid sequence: CASSEVDEAAETQYF.

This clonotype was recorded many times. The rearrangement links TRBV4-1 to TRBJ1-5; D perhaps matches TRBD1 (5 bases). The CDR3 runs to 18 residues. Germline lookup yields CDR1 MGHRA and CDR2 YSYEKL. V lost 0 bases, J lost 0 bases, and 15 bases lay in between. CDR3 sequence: CASSQDLQGVSSNQPQHF. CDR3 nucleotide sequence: TGCGCCAGCAGCCAAGATTTGCAGGGCGTGAGTAGCAATCAGCCCCAGCATTTT.

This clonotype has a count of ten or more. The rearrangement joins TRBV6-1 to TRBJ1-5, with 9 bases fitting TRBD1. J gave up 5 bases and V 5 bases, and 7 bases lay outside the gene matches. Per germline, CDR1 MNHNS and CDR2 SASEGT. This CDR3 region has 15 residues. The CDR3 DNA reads TGTGCCAGCAGTCAAGGGGGACAGGGTGATCAGCCCCAGCATTTT. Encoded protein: CASSQGGQGDQPQHF.

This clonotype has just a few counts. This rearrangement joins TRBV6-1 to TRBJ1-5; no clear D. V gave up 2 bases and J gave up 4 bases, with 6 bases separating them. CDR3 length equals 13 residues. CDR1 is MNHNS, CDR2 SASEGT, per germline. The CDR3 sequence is CASSETANQPQHF. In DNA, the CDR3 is TGTGCCAGCAGTGAAACCGCTAATCAGCCCCAGCATTTT.

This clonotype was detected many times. The CDR3 protein is CASSQEGSGVETQYF. The CDR3 DNA reads as TGCGCCAGCAGCCAAGAGGGTAGCGGGGTCGAGACCCAGTACTTC. The V and J genes are TRBV4-1 and TRBJ2-5, with 8 bases aligning to TRBD2. After removal of 0 bases from V and 5 bases from J, the junction contained 5 bases not matched to a gene. Germline V gene lookup returns CDR1 MGHRA and CDR2 YSYEKL. CDR3 length: 15 amino acids.

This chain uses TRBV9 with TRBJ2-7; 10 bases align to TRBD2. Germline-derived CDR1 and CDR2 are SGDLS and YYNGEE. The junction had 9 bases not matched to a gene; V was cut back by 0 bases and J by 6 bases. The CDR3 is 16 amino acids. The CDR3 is CASSVGGAGGPIEQYF. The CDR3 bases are TGTGCCAGCAGCGTAGGCGGAGCGGGGGGGCCCATCGAGCAGTACTTC. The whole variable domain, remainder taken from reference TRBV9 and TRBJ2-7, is DSGVTQTPKHLITATGQRVTLRCSPRSGDLSVYWYQQSLDQGLQFLIQYYNGEERAKGNILERFSAQQFPDLHSELNLSSLELGDSALYFCASSVGGAGGPIEQYFGPGTRLTVT.